This TCR beta chain is drawn from a study of CD8 T cells in ankylosing spondylitis. Notes on the study in general: As reported, disease-linked clones showed significant enrichment in matched ankylosing spondylitis synovial fluid. Apparently characteristic of ankylosing spondylitis blood was a TCR beta motif (about eight highly homologous variants). Some motif variants were previously reported in reactive arthritis synovial fluid and blood. Clones linked with disease were CD8+ and fairly uncommon in the peripheral blood.

Quantitative 5'-RACE with molecular barcodes produced the TCR beta libraries. TCRdb redid the calling of the 5' RACE reads with MiXCR, one entry per CDR3 protein. The sample consists of 750,000 to 850,000 distinct CDR3 sequences, about 10% of them appearing once. Trimming shortened V by 3 bases and J by 3 bases, and 9 bases separated the two germline ends. CDR3 length equals 13 residues. Germline CDR1 and CDR2: LNHNV and YYDKDF (reference sequence). This clonotype was counted at least ten times. Its antigen is unidentified. The V call is TRBV15, the J call TRBJ2-7; no clear D gene. Sample: blood, either unsorted or a sorted T cell fraction (not recorded which). The clonotype was recovered from a male donor with ankylosing spondylitis. The CDR3 region is CATSRGSNYEQYF. CDR3 in DNA: TGTGCCACCAGCAGGGGAAGCAACTACGAGCAGTACTTC.